The 3 T cell receptor beta chains presented below share a single source sample, sequenced in a study of blood T cell repertoires in COVID-19. Repertoires were generated with immunoSEQ multiplex PCR, while TCRdb's copy carries only in-frame clones and drops some. This table holds 130,000 or so clones, under 90% found once. What was sequenced was peripheral blood. These receptors were collected from a man aged 55 to 70 with acute or convalescent COVID-19.

J is TRBJ2-4 and V is TRBV4-2; weak D call: TRBD2 (6 bases). This CDR3 comprises 15 residues. Germline V gene lookup returns CDR1 LGHNA and CDR2 YNFKEQ. Deletions cut 0 bases from V and 2 bases from J, with 8 bases between. The CDR3, as DNA: TGTGCCAGCAGCCAAGAGGGGGACTCCAAAAACATTCAGTACTTC. Translation: CASSQEGDSKNIQYF.

J is TRBJ1-5 and V is TRBV6-5, with D possibly matching TRBD1 (5 bases). Germline CDR1 reads MNHEY; CDR2 reads SVGAGI. This CDR3 has 13 residues. Trimming removed 8 bases at V and 6 bases at J, with 14 bases between. The CDR3 loop reads CASVYSRGQPQHF. The DNA of the CDR3 is TGTGCCAGCGTTTATTCTAGGGGTCAGCCCCAGCATTTT.

This clone was recorded once. This chain connects TRBV6-5 to TRBJ2-1, with D tentatively TRBD1 (6 bases). Trimming stripped 6 bases from V and 0 bases from J, with 12 bases between. CDR1 is MNHEY, CDR2 SVGAGI, per germline. The CDR3 sequence is 15 residues long. The CDR3 here is CASRNGQSSYNEQFF. Written as DNA, the CDR3 is TGTGCCAGCAGAAACGGACAGAGCTCCTACAATGAGCAGTTCTTC.